This TCR beta chain was captured by sequencing in a study of blood T cell repertoires in COVID-19. On the study more broadly: Sources were T cells, B-cell-depleted T cells, or PBMCs; the material itself was cDNA or gDNA.

Generated by immunoSEQ multiplex PCR, the TCRdb table keeps only in-frame clones and is missing some. The sample yields hundreds of thousands of clones, about 87% seen once. About this clone itself: The germline gene is not matched at one end of the junction; a read error may be the cause.

Germline V gene lookup returns CDR1 LNHDA and CDR2 SQIVND (reference sequence). The CDR3 length is 18 residues. This clonotype originated in a woman in her 50s with COVID-19, enrolled during active disease. Sequenced input: peripheral blood. The chain employs TRBV19 and TRBJ2-6; tentative D call: TRBD1 (6 bases). CDR3 sequence: CASSLDPTGYSGANVLTF. In nucleotides, the CDR3 is TGTGCCAGTAGTTTAGACCCGACAGGCTACTCTGGGGCCAACGTCCTGACTTTC.